The rows below give T cell receptor beta chains drawn from one sample of a study of blood T cell repertoires in COVID-19. Generated by immunoSEQ multiplex PCR, the TCRdb table keeps only in-frame clones and is missing some. The data show fewer than 140,000 clones, under 90% seen once. The sample taken for sequencing was peripheral blood. These receptors all stem from a woman aged 55-70 years with acute or convalescent COVID-19. CDR3s include the opening cysteine and the closing phenylalanine or tryptophan. D genes are given only for firm matches. The size field is filled for only some rows; it gives once, few, many or a size class.

J gene: TRBJ1-5; V gene: TRBV5-1; CDR3 length: 12; D gene: .; clone size: .; CDR3 DNA: TGCGCCAGCAGCTTGACAGGGTGGCCCCAGCATTTT; CDR3 protein: CASSLTGWPQHF
J gene: TRBJ2-5; V gene: TRBV5-6; CDR3 length: 14; D gene: .; clone size: .; CDR3 DNA: TGTGCCAGCAGCTTGGGCTGGGCGTCACAGACCCAGTACTTC; CDR3 protein: CASSLGWASQTQYF
J gene: TRBJ1-2; V gene: TRBV2; CDR3 length: 13; D gene: TRBD1; clone size: .; CDR3 DNA: TGTGCCAGCAGCGTAGACAGGGGCTATGGCTACACCTTC; CDR3 protein: CASSVDRGYGYTF
J gene: TRBJ1-1; V gene: TRBV18; CDR3 length: 17; D gene: TRBD1; clone size: .; CDR3 DNA: TGTGCCAGCTCACCACAAGGGACAGCTAGTATGAACACTGAAGCTTTCTTT; CDR3 protein: CASSPQGTASMNTEAFF
J gene: TRBJ1-1; V gene: TRBV11-2; CDR3 length: 13; D gene: TRBD1; clone size: .; CDR3 DNA: TGTGCCAGCAGCGCCCAGGGGGACACTGAAGCTTTCTTT; CDR3 protein: CASSAQGDTEAFF
J gene: TRBJ1-5; V gene: TRBV6-6; CDR3 length: 16; D gene: TRBD1; clone size: .; CDR3 DNA: TGTGCCAGCAGTTTTCGGACAGGGGAAGGGAATCAGCCCCAGCATTTT; CDR3 protein: CASSFRTGEGNQPQHF
J gene: TRBJ2-5; V gene: TRBV20-1; CDR3 length: 15; D gene: TRBD1; clone size: .; CDR3 DNA: TGCAGTGCTAGTCTAGACAGGGGGACGGGAGAGACCCAGTACTTC; CDR3 protein: CSASLDRGTGETQYF
J gene: TRBJ2-5; V gene: TRBV6-5; CDR3 length: 14; D gene: .; clone size: .; CDR3 DNA: TGTGCCAGCAGGCGAGGAGGGGGCACCCAGACCCAGTACTTC; CDR3 protein: CASRRGGGTQTQYF
J gene: TRBJ2-5; V gene: TRBV7-7; CDR3 length: 14; D gene: TRBD2; clone size: .; CDR3 DNA: TGTGCTAGCAGCTTAGGGGGACTAGGCGAGACCCAGTACTTC; CDR3 protein: CASSLGGLGETQYF
J gene: TRBJ2-7; V gene: TRBV24-1; CDR3 length: 14; D gene: .; clone size: .; CDR3 DNA: TGTGCCACCAGTGACCCCGACAGACCCTACGAGCAGTACTTC; CDR3 protein: CATSDPDRPYEQYF
J gene: TRBJ2-5; V gene: TRBV6-6; CDR3 length: 13; D gene: TRBD1; clone size: .; CDR3 DNA: TGTGCCAGCAGTCCGACAGGGGTGGAGACCCAGTACTTC; CDR3 protein: CASSPTGVETQYF
J gene: TRBJ1-1; V gene: TRBV6-5; CDR3 length: 13; D gene: .; clone size: .; CDR3 DNA: TGTGCCAGCAGTTACTACAAGGAGTCTGAAGCTTTCTTT; CDR3 protein: CASSYYKESEAFF
J gene: TRBJ2-7; V gene: TRBV19; CDR3 length: 17; D gene: TRBD2; clone size: .; CDR3 DNA: TGTGCCAGAGGCCACAGTCAACTCGGACTAGCAGCTTACGAGCAGTACTTC; CDR3 protein: CARGHSQLGLAAYEQYF
J gene: TRBJ1-1; V gene: TRBV7-8; CDR3 length: 15; D gene: .; clone size: .; CDR3 DNA: TGTGCCAGCAGCTTAGAATCGGCAGGGTACACTGAAGCTTTCTTT; CDR3 protein: CASSLESAGYTEAFF
J gene: TRBJ2-5; V gene: TRBV3-1/TRBV3-2; CDR3 length: 14; D gene: TRBD2; clone size: .; CDR3 DNA: TGTGCCAGCAGCCAAGAGGGACTAGTGGCGACCCAGTACTTC; CDR3 protein: CASSQEGLVATQYF
J gene: TRBJ1-4; V gene: TRBV20-1; CDR3 length: 15; D gene: .; clone size: .; CDR3 DNA: TGCAGTGCTAGTCCCGTAGTCGGTTCTAATGAAAAACTGTTTTTT; CDR3 protein: CSASPVVGSNEKLFF
J gene: TRBJ1-2; V gene: TRBV28; CDR3 length: 13; D gene: .; clone size: few; CDR3 DNA: TGTGCCAGCAGAACGGGCGGGAACTATGGCTACACCTTC; CDR3 protein: CASRTGGNYGYTF
J gene: TRBJ1-1; V gene: TRBV5-1; CDR3 length: 14; D gene: .; clone size: few; CDR3 DNA: TGCGCCAGCAGCTTGGGAACAGTGTACACTGAAGCTTTCTTT; CDR3 protein: CASSLGTVYTEAFF
J gene: TRBJ2-2; V gene: TRBV28; CDR3 length: 17; D gene: .; clone size: .; CDR3 DNA: TGTGCCAGCAGTTTAAGTTATTCGCTAGTTATGGCCGGGGAGCTGTTTTTT; CDR3 protein: CASSLSYSLVMAGELFF
J gene: TRBJ2-2; V gene: TRBV12-3/TRBV12-4; CDR3 length: 12; D gene: .; clone size: .; CDR3 DNA: TGTGCCAGCAGCTTCCCTCCCGGGGAGCTGTTTTTT; CDR3 protein: CASSFPPGELFF
J gene: TRBJ1-1; V gene: TRBV19; CDR3 length: 14; D gene: .; clone size: .; CDR3 DNA: TGTGCCAGTAGTATAAGAAGGGGCGCGACTGAAGCTTTCTTT; CDR3 protein: CASSIRRGATEAFF
J gene: TRBJ1-5; V gene: TRBV3-1/TRBV3-2; CDR3 length: 13; D gene: .; clone size: .; CDR3 DNA: TGTGCCAGCAGCCGAGTACAGGGTCAGCCCCAGCATTTT; CDR3 protein: CASSRVQGQPQHF
J gene: TRBJ1-1; V gene: TRBV11-2; CDR3 length: 16; D gene: .; clone size: .; CDR3 DNA: TGTGCCAGCAGCTTAAAACAGGGACGGGGGAACACTGAAGCTTTCTTT; CDR3 protein: CASSLKQGRGNTEAFF
J gene: TRBJ1-1; V gene: TRBV28; CDR3 length: 15; D gene: .; clone size: .; CDR3 DNA: TGTGCCAGCAGTCTATACGCGGGTCTCAGGACTGAAGCTTTCTTT; CDR3 protein: CASSLYAGLRTEAFF
J gene: TRBJ1-1; V gene: TRBV30; CDR3 length: 14; D gene: .; clone size: .; CDR3 DNA: TGTGCCTGGAGCGGGTTCGGTAGTGACACTGAAGCTTTCTTT; CDR3 protein: CAWSGFGSDTEAFF
J gene: TRBJ2-3; V gene: TRBV7-8; CDR3 length: 16; D gene: TRBD2; clone size: many; CDR3 DNA: TGTGCCAGCAGCTTAGCGACTAGCGGGAGCACAGATACGCAGTATTTT; CDR3 protein: CASSLATSGSTDTQYF
J gene: TRBJ1-3; V gene: TRBV19; CDR3 length: 12; D gene: .; clone size: .; CDR3 DNA: TGTGCCAGTAGTATTATCGGAAACACCATATATTTT; CDR3 protein: CASSIIGNTIYF
J gene: TRBJ1-1; V gene: TRBV6-5; CDR3 length: 13; D gene: .; clone size: few; CDR3 DNA: TGTGCCAGCAGGCAAATCCAGTACACTGAAGCTTTCTTT; CDR3 protein: CASRQIQYTEAFF
J gene: TRBJ2-1; V gene: TRBV6-2/TRBV6-3; CDR3 length: 16; D gene: TRBD2; clone size: .; CDR3 DNA: TGTGCCAGCAGTTACTCGCTGGGGACTAGCGGGAATGAGCAGTTCTTC; CDR3 protein: CASSYSLGTSGNEQFF
J gene: TRBJ2-5; V gene: TRBV2; CDR3 length: 16; D gene: TRBD2; clone size: .; CDR3 DNA: TGTGCCAGCAGTGGACTAGCGGGGGCCCACCAAGAGACCCAGTACTTC; CDR3 protein: CASSGLAGAHQETQYF
J gene: TRBJ2-1; V gene: TRBV18; CDR3 length: 14; D gene: TRBD1; clone size: .; CDR3 DNA: TGTGCCAGCTCACTCGGGCAGGGGGCGGAGGAGCAGTTCTTC; CDR3 protein: CASSLGQGAEEQFF
J gene: TRBJ1-4; V gene: TRBV5-1; CDR3 length: 14; D gene: .; clone size: .; CDR3 DNA: TGCGCCAGCAGCTTGACGGTAACTAATGAAAAACTGTTTTTT; CDR3 protein: CASSLTVTNEKLFF
J gene: TRBJ2-7; V gene: TRBV6-1; CDR3 length: 16; D gene: TRBD2; clone size: .; CDR3 DNA: TGTGCCAGCAGTGAAGGTAGCGGGACTAGCGGTTACGAGCAGTACTTC; CDR3 protein: CASSEGSGTSGYEQYF
J gene: TRBJ2-5; V gene: TRBV7-3; CDR3 length: 16; D gene: TRBD1; clone size: .; CDR3 DNA: TGTGCCAGCAGCCCCGGGACAGCGAACCTACAAGAGACCCAGTACTTC; CDR3 protein: CASSPGTANLQETQYF
J gene: TRBJ1-4; V gene: TRBV5-1; CDR3 length: 15; D gene: TRBD1; clone size: .; CDR3 DNA: TGCGCCAGCAGCCCCGGGGGGACAGGGGTTGAAAAACTGTTTTTT; CDR3 protein: CASSPGGTGVEKLFF
J gene: TRBJ1-1; V gene: TRBV30; CDR3 length: 14; D gene: .; clone size: .; CDR3 DNA: TGTGCCTGGAGTGTATCGGGGGTTAACACTGAAGCTTTCTTT; CDR3 protein: CAWSVSGVNTEAFF
J gene: TRBJ1-2; V gene: TRBV6-5; CDR3 length: 14; D gene: TRBD1; clone size: .; CDR3 DNA: TGTGCCAGCAGTAAGGGACAGCCCGTAATACGCTACACCTTC; CDR3 protein: CASSKGQPVIRYTF